This TCR beta chain emerged from a study of CD8 T cells in Susac syndrome. Study at large: Active disease was present in six of the sequenced Susac syndrome patients, whereas roughly 8 of them were in remission. The Susac syndrome patients were therapy-naive, on corticosteroids, or on intravenous immunoglobulin alone at blood draw.

The RNA input was roughly 0.45 to 1 ug, and it was reverse transcribed with random hexamers. Coverage of TCR beta CDR3 amplification by immunoSEQ multiplex PCR extended to 54 Vbeta and 13 Jbeta. TCRdb processed the immunoSEQ multiplex PCR reads anew with MiXCR; each CDR3 protein has one entry. The data contain about 120,000 distinct CDR3 sequences, roughly 95% of them singletons. Germline lookup yields CDR1 LGHDT and CDR2 YNNKEL (reference sequence). The CDR3 is 15 amino acids. On this clonotype: The junction shows a germline mismatch at one end, possibly a read error.

Through negative isolation, CD4+ and CD8+ T cells were obtained, while TEMRA cells were enriched using FACS. Sequences were obtained from CD4+ T cells from PBMCs. The sequence was obtained from a human donor with Susac syndrome. The V and J genes are TRBV3-1 and TRBJ2-7; 10 bases line up with TRBD1. The CDR3 spells CASSQPGQGNLRFNF. In DNA form, the CDR3 reads TGTGCCAGCAGCCAACCGGGACAGGGGAATCTCCGGTTTAACTTC.